Here is one T cell receptor beta chain with its context. Its antigen is unidentified. The sample is drawn from a study of radiotherapy plus CTLA-4 blockade in lung cancer. Study context: Of the patients, 15% to 20% showed objective responses and around 34% attained disease control. Whole-study results and caveats: According to reports, early shifts in blood T cell clones, alongside interferon-beta, forecast response most accurately. Clones derived from tumor TCRs expanded in blood after radiotherapy plus ipilimumab.

Those with chemo-refractory metastatic non-small-cell lung cancer were treated with focal radiation combined with CTLA-4 blockade using ipilimumab. Sequenced by immunoSEQ multiplex PCR; TCRdb stores in-frame clones only, minus some. The repertoire holds tens of thousands of clones, 60% to 80% seen once, with less than 3% in the top ten. The specimen comprised peripheral blood, sampled from a patient treated with radiotherapy plus ipilimumab. The receptor's source is a human donor with non-small cell lung cancer whose response to radiotherapy plus ipilimumab could not be evaluated.

The CDR3: CAAFQMNTEAFF. CDR3 in DNA: TGTGCCGCCTTCCAGATGAACACTGAAGCTTTCTTT. The chain employs TRBV6-6 and TRBJ1-1; D ambiguous. Looked up from germline, CDR1 is MNHNY and CDR2 is SVGAGI (reference sequence). V was cut by 11 bases and J by 0 bases, with 10 bases left in between. The length of the CDR3 is 12 residues.